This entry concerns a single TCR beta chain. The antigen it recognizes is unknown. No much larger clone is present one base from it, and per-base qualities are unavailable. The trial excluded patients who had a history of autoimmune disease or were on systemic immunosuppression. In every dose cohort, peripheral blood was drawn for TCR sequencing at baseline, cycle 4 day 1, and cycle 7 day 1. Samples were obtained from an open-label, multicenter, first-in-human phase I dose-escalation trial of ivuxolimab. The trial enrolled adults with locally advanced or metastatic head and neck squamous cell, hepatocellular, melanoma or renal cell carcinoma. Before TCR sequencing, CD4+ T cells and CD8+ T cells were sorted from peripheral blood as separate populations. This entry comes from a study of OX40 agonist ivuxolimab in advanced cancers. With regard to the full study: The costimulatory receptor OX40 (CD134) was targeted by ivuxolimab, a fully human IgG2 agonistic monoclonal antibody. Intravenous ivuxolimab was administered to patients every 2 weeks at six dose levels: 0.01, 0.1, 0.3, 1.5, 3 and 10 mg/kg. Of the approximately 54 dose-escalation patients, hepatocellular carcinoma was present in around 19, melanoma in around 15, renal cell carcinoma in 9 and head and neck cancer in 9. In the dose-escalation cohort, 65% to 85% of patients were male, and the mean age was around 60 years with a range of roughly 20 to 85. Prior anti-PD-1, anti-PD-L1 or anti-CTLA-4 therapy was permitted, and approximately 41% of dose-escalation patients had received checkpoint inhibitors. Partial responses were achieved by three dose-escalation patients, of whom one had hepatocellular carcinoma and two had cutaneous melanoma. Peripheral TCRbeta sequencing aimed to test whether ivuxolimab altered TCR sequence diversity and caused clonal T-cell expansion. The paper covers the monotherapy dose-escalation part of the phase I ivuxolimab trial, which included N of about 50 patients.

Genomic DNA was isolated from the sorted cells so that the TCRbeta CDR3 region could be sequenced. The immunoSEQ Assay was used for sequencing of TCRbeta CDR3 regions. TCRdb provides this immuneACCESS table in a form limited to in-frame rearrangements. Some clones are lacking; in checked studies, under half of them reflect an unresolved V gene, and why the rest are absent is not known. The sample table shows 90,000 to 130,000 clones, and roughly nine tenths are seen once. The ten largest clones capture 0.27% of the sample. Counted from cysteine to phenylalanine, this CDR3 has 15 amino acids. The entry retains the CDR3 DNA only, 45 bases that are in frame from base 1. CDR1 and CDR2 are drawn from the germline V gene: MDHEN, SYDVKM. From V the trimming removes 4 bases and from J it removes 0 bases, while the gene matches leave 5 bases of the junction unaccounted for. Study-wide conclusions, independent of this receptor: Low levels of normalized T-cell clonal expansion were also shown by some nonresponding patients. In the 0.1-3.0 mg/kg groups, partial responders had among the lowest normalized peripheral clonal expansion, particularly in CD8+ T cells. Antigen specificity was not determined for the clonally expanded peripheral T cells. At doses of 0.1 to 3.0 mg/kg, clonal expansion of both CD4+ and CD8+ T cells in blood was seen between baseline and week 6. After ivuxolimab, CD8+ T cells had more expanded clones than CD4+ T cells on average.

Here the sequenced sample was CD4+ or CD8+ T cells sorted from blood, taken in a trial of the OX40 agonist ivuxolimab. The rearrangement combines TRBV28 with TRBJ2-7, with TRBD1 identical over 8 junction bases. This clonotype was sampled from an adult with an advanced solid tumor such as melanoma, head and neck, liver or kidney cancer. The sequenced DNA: TGTGCCAGCAGTTCAAAAGGGACAGGCTCCTACGAGCAGTACTTC. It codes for CASSSKGTGSYEQYF.